The rows below give T cell receptor beta chains drawn from one sample of a study of blood T cell repertoires in COVID-19. The data were produced by immunoSEQ multiplex PCR, yet TCRdb's version contains in-frame clones alone and is incomplete. Here the sample spans a few hundred thousand clones, roughly 90% being singletons. Input material: PBMCs or T cells enriched from blood (not recorded which). The source is a middle-aged woman who had been exposed to COVID-19. CDR3s include the opening cysteine and the closing phenylalanine or tryptophan. Fields, in order: D gene, V gene, J gene, clone size, CDR3 protein, CDR3 DNA. D genes are given only for firm matches. Clone size is not always given. Where it is, it says once, few, many or a class for expanded clones.

>.|TRBV1|TRBJ1-1|.
CTSSLGGVRTLEAFF
TGCACCAGCAGCCTCGGAGGGGTTAGGACGTTGGAAGCTTTCTTT
>.|TRBV20-1|TRBJ1-2|.
CSASNDEGYGYTF
TGCAGTGCTAGTAACGACGAGGGCTATGGCTACACCTTC
>TRBD2|TRBV18|TRBJ2-7|.
CASSPRLAGISYEQYF
TGTGCCAGCTCACCGCGGCTAGCGGGCATCTCCTACGAGCAGTACTTC
>.|TRBV27|TRBJ2-3|.
CASSPRITDTQYF
TGTGCCAGCTCCCCGAGAATCACAGATACGCAGTATTTT
>TRBD1|TRBV5-1|TRBJ1-1|.
CASSRPGTAGEAFF
TGCGCCAGCAGCCGTCCAGGGACAGCAGGTGAAGCTTTCTTT
>.|TRBV29-1|TRBJ2-1|.
CSVPMGSGLTPSSYNEQFF
TGCAGCGTTCCGATGGGCAGCGGGCTCACTCCCAGCTCCTACAATGAGCAGTTCTTC
>TRBD1|TRBV28|TRBJ1-1|.
CASSFAGGMTEAFF
TGTGCCAGCAGTTTCGCAGGGGGCATGACTGAAGCTTTCTTT
>.|TRBV7-9|TRBJ1-1|.
CASSLAQTEAFF
TGTGCCAGCAGCTTAGCTCAGACTGAAGCTTTCTTT
>.|TRBV19|TRBJ1-6|.
CASSSRVYNSPLHF
TGTGCCAGTAGTTCCAGGGTGTATAATTCACCCCTCCACTTT
>.|TRBV19|TRBJ2-2|once
CASSIDGLFTGELFF
TGTGCCAGTAGTATAGATGGACTCTTCACCGGGGAGCTGTTTTTT
>TRBD2|TRBV2|TRBJ2-7|few
CASSGLAGPYEQYF
TGTGCCAGCAGTGGCCTAGCGGGACCCTACGAGCAGTACTTC
>TRBD1|TRBV19|TRBJ2-5|.
CASSRDRGYQETQYF
TGTGCCAGTAGTAGGGACAGGGGGTACCAAGAGACCCAGTACTTC
>.|TRBV27|TRBJ1-1|.
CASSNRGGQTEAFF
TGTGCCAGCAGTAATCGGGGGGGGCAGACTGAAGCTTTCTTT
>.|TRBV11-2|TRBJ2-1|.
CASSSVNLNEQFF
TGTGCCAGCAGCTCAGTCAATCTCAATGAGCAGTTCTTC